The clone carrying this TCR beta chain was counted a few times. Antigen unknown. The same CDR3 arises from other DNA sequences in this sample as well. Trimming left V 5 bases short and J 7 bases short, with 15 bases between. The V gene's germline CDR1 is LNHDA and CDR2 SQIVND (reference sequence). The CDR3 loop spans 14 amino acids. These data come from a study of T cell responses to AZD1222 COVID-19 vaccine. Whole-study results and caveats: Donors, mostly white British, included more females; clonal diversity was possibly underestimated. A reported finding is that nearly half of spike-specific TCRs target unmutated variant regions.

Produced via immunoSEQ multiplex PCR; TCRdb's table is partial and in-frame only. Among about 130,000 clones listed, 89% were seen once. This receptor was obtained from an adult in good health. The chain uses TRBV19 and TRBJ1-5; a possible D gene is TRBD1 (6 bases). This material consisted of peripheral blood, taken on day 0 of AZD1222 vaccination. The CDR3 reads CASSPRGAWQPQHF. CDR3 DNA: TGTGCCAGTAGTCCGAGGGGGGCTTGGCAGCCCCAGCATTTT.